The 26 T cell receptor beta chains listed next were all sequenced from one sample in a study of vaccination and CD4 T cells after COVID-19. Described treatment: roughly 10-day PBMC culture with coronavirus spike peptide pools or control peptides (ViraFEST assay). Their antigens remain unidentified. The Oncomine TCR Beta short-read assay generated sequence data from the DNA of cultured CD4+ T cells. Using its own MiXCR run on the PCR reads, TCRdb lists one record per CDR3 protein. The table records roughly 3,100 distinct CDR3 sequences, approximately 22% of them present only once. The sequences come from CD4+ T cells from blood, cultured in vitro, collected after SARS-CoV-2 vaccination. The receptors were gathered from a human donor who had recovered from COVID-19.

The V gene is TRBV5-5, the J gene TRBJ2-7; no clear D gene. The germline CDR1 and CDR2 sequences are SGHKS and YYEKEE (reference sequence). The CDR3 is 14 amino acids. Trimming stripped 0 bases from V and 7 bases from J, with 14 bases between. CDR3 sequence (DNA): TGTGCCAGCAGCTTGGTTAGCTTAGGACCGGAGCAGTACTTC. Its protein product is CASSLVSLGPEQYF.

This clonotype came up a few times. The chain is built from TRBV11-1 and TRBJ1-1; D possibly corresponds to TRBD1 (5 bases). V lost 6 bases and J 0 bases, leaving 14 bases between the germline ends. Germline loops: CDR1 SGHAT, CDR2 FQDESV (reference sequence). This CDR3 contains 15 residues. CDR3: CASSPPGGMNTEAFF. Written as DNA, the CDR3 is TGTGCCAGCAGTCCCCCCGGGGGTATGAACACTGAAGCTTTCTTT.

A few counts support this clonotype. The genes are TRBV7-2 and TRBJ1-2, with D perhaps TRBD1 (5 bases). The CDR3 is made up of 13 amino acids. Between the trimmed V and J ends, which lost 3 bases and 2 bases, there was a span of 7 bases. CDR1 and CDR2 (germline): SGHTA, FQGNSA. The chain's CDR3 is CASSLDINYGYTF. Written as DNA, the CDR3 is TGTGCCAGCAGCTTGGACATAAACTATGGCTACACCTTC.

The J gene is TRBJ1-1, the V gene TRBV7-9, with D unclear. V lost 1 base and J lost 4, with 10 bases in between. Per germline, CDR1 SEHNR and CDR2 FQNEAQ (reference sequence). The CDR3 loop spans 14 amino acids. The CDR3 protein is CASSLGAGRTEAFF. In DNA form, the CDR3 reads TGTGCCAGCAGCTTAGGGGCAGGTCGCACTGAAGCTTTCTTT.

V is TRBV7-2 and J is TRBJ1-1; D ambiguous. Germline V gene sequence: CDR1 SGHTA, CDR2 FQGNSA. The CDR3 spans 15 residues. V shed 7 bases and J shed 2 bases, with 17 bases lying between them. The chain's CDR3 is CASTRGSLTNTEAFF. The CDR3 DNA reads TGTGCCAGCACCCGCGGGTCACTAACCAACACTGAAGCTTTCTTT.

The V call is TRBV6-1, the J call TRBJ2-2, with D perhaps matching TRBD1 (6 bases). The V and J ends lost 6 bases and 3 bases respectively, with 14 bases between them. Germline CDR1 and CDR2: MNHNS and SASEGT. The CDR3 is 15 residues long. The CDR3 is CASSSRDTYTGELFF. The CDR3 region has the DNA TGTGCCAGCAGCAGCCGGGACACATACACCGGGGAGCTGTTTTTT.

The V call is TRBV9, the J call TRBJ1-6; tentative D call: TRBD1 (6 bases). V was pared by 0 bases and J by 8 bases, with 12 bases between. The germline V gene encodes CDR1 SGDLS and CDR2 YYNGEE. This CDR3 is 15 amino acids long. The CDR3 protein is CASSVGPGEDSPLHF. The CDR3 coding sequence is TGTGCCAGCAGCGTAGGTCCAGGGGAGGATTCACCCCTCCACTTT.

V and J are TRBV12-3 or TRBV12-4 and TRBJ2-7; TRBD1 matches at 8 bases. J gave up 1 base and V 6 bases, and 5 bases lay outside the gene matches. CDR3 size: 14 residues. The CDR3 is CASRSDRGSYEQYF. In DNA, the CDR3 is TGTGCCAGCAGATCCGACAGGGGTTCCTACGAGCAGTACTTC.

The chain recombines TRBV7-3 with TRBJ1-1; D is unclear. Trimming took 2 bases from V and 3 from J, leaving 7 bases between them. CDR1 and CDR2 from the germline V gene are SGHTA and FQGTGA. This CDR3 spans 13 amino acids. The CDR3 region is CASSLLLDTEAFF. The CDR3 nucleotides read TGTGCCAGCAGCTTACTTCTCGACACTGAAGCTTTCTTT.

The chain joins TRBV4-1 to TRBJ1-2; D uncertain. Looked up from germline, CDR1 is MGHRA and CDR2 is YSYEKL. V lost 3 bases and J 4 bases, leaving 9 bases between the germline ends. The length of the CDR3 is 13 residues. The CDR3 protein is CASSHGRTYGYTF. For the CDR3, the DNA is TGCGCCAGCAGCCACGGACGGACCTATGGCTACACCTTC.

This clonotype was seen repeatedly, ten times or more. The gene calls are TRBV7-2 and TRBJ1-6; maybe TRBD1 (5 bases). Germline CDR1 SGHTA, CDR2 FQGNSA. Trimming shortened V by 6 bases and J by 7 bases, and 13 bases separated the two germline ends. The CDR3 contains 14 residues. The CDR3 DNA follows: TGTGCCAGCAGACCCGGGACGGCCAATTCACCCCTCCACTTT. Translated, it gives CASRPGTANSPLHF.

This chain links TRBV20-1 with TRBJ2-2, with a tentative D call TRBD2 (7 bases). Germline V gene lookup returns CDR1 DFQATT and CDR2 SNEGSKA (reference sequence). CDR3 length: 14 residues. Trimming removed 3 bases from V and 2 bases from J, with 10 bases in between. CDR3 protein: CSASGGQNTGELFF. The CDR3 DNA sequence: TGCAGTGCTAGCGGGGGGCAAAACACCGGGGAGCTGTTTTTT.

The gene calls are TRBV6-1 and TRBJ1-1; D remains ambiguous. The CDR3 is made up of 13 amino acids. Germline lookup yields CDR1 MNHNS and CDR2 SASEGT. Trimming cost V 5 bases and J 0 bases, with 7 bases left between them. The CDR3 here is CASSQAMNTEAFF. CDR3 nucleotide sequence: TGTGCCAGCAGTCAGGCCATGAACACTGAAGCTTTCTTT.

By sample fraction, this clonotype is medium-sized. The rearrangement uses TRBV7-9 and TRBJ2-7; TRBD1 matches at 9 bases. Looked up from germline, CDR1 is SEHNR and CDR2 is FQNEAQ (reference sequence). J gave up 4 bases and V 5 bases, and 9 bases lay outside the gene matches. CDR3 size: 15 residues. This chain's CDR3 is CASSRRGTGSYEQYF. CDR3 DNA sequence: TGTGCCAGCAGCCGTCGGGGGACAGGGAGTTACGAGCAGTACTTC.

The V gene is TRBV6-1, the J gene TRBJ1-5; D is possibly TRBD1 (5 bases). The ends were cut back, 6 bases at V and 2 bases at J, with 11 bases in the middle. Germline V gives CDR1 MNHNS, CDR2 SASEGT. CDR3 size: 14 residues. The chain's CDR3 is CASRWGDGNQPQHF. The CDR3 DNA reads TGTGCCAGCAGGTGGGGGGATGGCAATCAGCCCCAGCATTTT.

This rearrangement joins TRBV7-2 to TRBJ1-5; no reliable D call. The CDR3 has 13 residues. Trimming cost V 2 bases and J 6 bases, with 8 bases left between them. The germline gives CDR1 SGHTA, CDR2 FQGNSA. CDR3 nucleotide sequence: TGTGCCAGCAGCTTAAAATTCAGTCAGCCCCAGCATTTT. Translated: CASSLKFSQPQHF.

CDR3 bases: TGCAGCGTTGATGGGCTAGCGGGGGCCTTCAATGAGCAGTTCTTC. This codes for CSVDGLAGAFNEQFF. The V gene is TRBV29-1, the J gene TRBJ2-1; 10 bases are shared with TRBD2. Germline lookup yields CDR1 SQVTM and CDR2 ANQGSEA. The CDR3 runs to 15 residues. J was trimmed by 6 bases and V by 3 bases; bases with no gene match: 8.

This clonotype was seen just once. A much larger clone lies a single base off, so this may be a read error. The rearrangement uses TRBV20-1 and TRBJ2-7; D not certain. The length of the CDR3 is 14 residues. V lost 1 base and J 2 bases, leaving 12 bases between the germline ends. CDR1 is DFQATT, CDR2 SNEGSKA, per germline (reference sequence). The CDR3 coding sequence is TGCAGTGCTAGAGGGGCCCTTTGGACCTACGAGCAGTACTTC. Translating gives CSARGALWTYEQYF.

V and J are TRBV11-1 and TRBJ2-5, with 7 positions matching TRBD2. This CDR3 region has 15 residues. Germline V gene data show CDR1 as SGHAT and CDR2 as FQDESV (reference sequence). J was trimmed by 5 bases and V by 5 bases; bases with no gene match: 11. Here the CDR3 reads CASSAGGGKLETQYF. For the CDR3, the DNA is TGTGCCAGCAGCGCTGGCGGGGGAAAGTTGGAGACCCAGTACTTC.

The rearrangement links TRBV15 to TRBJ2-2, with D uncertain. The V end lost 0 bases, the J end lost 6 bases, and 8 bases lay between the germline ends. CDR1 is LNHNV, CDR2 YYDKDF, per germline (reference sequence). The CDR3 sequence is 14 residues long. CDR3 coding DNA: TGTGCCACCAGCAGAGACCCCTACGCCGGGGAGCTGTTTTTT. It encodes CATSRDPYAGELFF. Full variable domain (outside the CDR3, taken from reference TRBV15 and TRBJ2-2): DAMVIQNPRYQVTQFGKPVTLSCSQTLNHNVMYWYQQKSSQAPKLLFHYYDKDFNNEADTPDNFQSRRPNTSFCFLDIRSPGLGDTAMYLCATSRDPYAGELFFGEGSRLTVL.

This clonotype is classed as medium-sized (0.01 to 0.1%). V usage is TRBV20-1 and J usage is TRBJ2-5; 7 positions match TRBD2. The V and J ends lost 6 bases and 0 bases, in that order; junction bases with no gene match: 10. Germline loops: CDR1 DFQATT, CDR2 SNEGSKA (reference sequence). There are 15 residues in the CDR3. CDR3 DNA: TGCAGTGCCACCCCGTGGGGGGGGGACCAAGAGACCCAGTACTTC. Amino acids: CSATPWGGDQETQYF.

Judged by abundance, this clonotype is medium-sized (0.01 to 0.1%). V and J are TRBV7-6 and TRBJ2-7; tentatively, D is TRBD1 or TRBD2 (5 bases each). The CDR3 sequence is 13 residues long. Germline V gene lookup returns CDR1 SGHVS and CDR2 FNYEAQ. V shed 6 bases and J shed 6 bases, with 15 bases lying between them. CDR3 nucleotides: TGTGCCAGCAGTAAGGGGCCGGCGGGCGAGCAGTACTTC. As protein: CASSKGPAGEQYF.

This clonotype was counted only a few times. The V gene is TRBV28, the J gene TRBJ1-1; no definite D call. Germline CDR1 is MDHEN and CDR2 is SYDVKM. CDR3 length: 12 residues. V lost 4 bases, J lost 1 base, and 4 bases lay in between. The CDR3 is CASSSGNTEAFF. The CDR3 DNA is TGTGCCAGCAGTTCAGGGAACACTGAAGCTTTCTTT. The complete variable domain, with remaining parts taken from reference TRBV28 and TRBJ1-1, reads DVKVTQSSRYLVKRTGEKVFLECVQDMDHENMFWYRQDPGLGLRLIYFSYDVKMKEKGDIPEGYSVSREKKERFSLILESASTNQTSMYLCASSSGNTEAFFGQGTRLTVV.

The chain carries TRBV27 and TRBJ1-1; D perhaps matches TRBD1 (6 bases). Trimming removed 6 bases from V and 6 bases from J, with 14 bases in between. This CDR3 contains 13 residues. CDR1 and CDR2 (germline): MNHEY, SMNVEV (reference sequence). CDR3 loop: CASSPQGSAEAFF. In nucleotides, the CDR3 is TGTGCCAGCAGCCCCCAGGGGAGCGCTGAAGCTTTCTTT.

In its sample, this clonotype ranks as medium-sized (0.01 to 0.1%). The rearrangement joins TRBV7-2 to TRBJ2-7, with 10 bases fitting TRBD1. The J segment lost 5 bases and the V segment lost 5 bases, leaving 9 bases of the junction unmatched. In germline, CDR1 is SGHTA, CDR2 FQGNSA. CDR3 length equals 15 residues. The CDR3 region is CASSLSTGGTDEQYF. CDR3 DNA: TGTGCCAGCAGCCTCTCGACAGGGGGCACGGACGAGCAGTACTTC.

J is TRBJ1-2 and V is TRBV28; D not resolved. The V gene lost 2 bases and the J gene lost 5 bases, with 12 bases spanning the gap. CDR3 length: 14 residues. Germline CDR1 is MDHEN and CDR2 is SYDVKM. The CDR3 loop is CASSLTVTLYGYTF. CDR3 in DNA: TGTGCCAGCAGTTTAACTGTGACCCTTTATGGCTACACCTTC.